This is a list of T cell receptor beta chains from one sample in a study of cytomegalovirus exposure and HLA in healthy donors. Produced via immunoSEQ multiplex PCR; TCRdb's table is partial and in-frame only. The data hold some 200,000 clones, with 79% observed a single time. Sequenced sample: PBMCs. The receptors here all came from a girl between 10 and 17 years old in good health and CMV-seropositive. Each CDR3 is given with its conserved first and last residue. A D gene is named only where the DNA matches it firmly. Clone sizes are given selectively: once, few, many, or a class where the clone is expanded.

CDR3: CASTRGYQETQYF
DNA: TGTGCCAGTACGCGGGGGTACCAAGAGACCCAGTACTTC
J: TRBJ2-5
length: 13
D: TRBD2
size: .
V: TRBV27

CDR3: CASSVGAAETQYF
DNA: TGTGCCAGCAGTGTAGGAGCAGCAGAGACCCAGTACTTC
J: TRBJ2-5
length: 13
D: .
size: .
V: TRBV2

CDR3: CASSVTGISYEQYF
DNA: TGCGCCAGCAGCGTGACGGGTATCTCCTACGAGCAGTACTTC
J: TRBJ2-7
length: 14
D: .
size: .
V: TRBV5-1

CDR3: CASSLASGYEQFF
DNA: TGTGCCAGCAGCTTAGCTTCGGGTTATGAGCAGTTCTTC
J: TRBJ2-1
length: 13
D: .
size: few
V: TRBV11-3

CDR3: CASTPGGNTDTQYF
DNA: TGTGCCAGCACCCCGGGGGGTAACACAGATACGCAGTATTTT
J: TRBJ2-3
length: 14
D: TRBD2
size: .
V: TRBV6-5

CDR3: CASSRDRGAVTYEQYF
DNA: TGTGCCAGCAGTAGGGACAGGGGGGCGGTAACCTACGAGCAGTACTTC
J: TRBJ2-7
length: 16
D: TRBD1
size: .
V: TRBV2

CDR3: CASSIEGANTEAFF
DNA: TGTGCCAGTAGTATAGAGGGGGCGAACACTGAAGCTTTCTTT
J: TRBJ1-1
length: 14
D: .
size: .
V: TRBV19

CDR3: CASSEARAGGLTDTQYF
DNA: TGTGCCAGCAGTGAAGCGAGAGCGGGAGGACTCACAGATACGCAGTATTTT
J: TRBJ2-3
length: 17
D: TRBD2
size: .
V: TRBV2

CDR3: CASSSRKDRVLDEQYF
DNA: TGTGCCAGCAGCTCACGGAAGGACAGGGTACTGGACGAGCAGTACTTC
J: TRBJ2-7
length: 16
D: TRBD1
size: .
V: TRBV13

CDR3: CASSLVQPGRETQYF
DNA: TGTGCCAGCAGCTTAGTACAACCGGGAAGAGAGACCCAGTACTTC
J: TRBJ2-5
length: 15
D: .
size: .
V: TRBV7-2

CDR3: CASSPRDRDHEQYF
DNA: TGTGCCAGCAGCCCCAGAGACAGGGACCACGAGCAGTACTTC
J: TRBJ2-7
length: 14
D: TRBD1
size: .
V: TRBV9

CDR3: CASSPAATRGHEQFF
DNA: TGTGCCAGCAGCCCCGCAGCGACTAGAGGCCATGAGCAGTTCTTC
J: TRBJ2-1
length: 15
D: .
size: .
V: TRBV7-2

CDR3: CASSIETTYSNQPQHF
DNA: TGTGCCAGCAGCATAGAGACAACATACAGCAATCAGCCCCAGCATTTT
J: TRBJ1-5
length: 16
D: .
size: .
V: TRBV5-5

CDR3: CASSAGTGDSPLHF
DNA: TGTGCCAGCAGCGCCGGGACAGGGGATTCACCCCTCCACTTT
J: TRBJ1-6
length: 14
D: TRBD1
size: .
V: TRBV9

CDR3: CASSSTGTGSQPQHF
DNA: TGTGCCAGCAGTTCCACCGGGACAGGGAGCCAGCCCCAGCATTTT
J: TRBJ1-5
length: 15
D: TRBD1
size: many
V: TRBV6-1

CDR3: CASSGRDTMNTEAFF
DNA: TGTGCCAGCAGCGGCCGGGACACCATGAACACTGAAGCTTTCTTT
J: TRBJ1-1
length: 15
D: .
size: .
V: TRBV13

CDR3: CASSPGQTNSPLHF
DNA: TGTGCCAGCAGCCCGGGACAGACGAATTCACCCCTCCACTTT
J: TRBJ1-6
length: 14
D: TRBD1
size: .
V: TRBV7-9

CDR3: CASSWYQQETQYF
DNA: TGTGCCAGCAGTTGGTATCAGCAAGAGACCCAGTACTTC
J: TRBJ2-5
length: 13
D: .
size: .
V: TRBV6-5

CDR3: CASSSLLVGAETQYF
DNA: TGTGCCAGCAGCTCATTATTGGTAGGGGCAGAGACCCAGTACTTC
J: TRBJ2-5
length: 15
D: .
size: .
V: TRBV11-2

CDR3: CASSLAPVGGEAFF
DNA: TGTGCCAGCAGCTTAGCTCCCGTTGGAGGTGAAGCTTTCTTT
J: TRBJ1-1
length: 14
D: .
size: .
V: TRBV7-2

CDR3: CASSLGTSGATDTQYF
DNA: TGTGCCAGCAGTTTGGGGACTAGCGGGGCCACAGATACGCAGTATTTT
J: TRBJ2-3
length: 16
D: TRBD2
size: .
V: TRBV27

CDR3: CASSRDRSYEQYF
DNA: TGTGCCAGCTCCCGGGACAGATCCTACGAGCAGTACTTC
J: TRBJ2-7
length: 13
D: TRBD1
size: .
V: TRBV18

CDR3: CASSPGSVTDTQYF
DNA: TGTGCCAGCTCGCCGGGGAGCGTCACAGATACGCAGTATTTT
J: TRBJ2-3
length: 14
D: .
size: .
V: TRBV6-1

CDR3: CASSPYGQGFNEQYF
DNA: TGTGCCAGCTCACCCTACGGGCAGGGGTTCAACGAGCAGTACTTC
J: TRBJ2-7
length: 15
D: .
size: .
V: TRBV18

CDR3: CASRGRGLSGELFF
DNA: TGTGCCTCCCGCGGCAGGGGGCTTTCCGGGGAGCTGTTTTTT
J: TRBJ2-2
length: 14
D: TRBD1
size: .
V: TRBV19

CDR3: CASRRSSYNSPLHF
DNA: TGTGCCAGCAGGAGGAGCTCCTATAATTCACCCCTCCACTTT
J: TRBJ1-6
length: 14
D: .
size: .
V: TRBV14

CDR3: CASSSHSKSGNTIYF
DNA: TGTGCCAGCAGTTCGCACTCCAAGTCCGGAAACACCATATATTTT
J: TRBJ1-3
length: 15
D: .
size: .
V: TRBV2

CDR3: CASSRYGGAQYF
DNA: TGTGCCAGCAGCCGTTATGGGGGGGCCCAGTACTTC
J: TRBJ2-5
length: 12
D: TRBD2
size: .
V: TRBV5-4

CDR3: CASSQGSSTGELFF
DNA: TGTGCCAGCAGTCAGGGGAGTAGCACCGGGGAGCTGTTTTTT
J: TRBJ2-2
length: 14
D: .
size: few
V: TRBV6-5

CDR3: CASSVGPHSIAGELFF
DNA: TGTGCCAGCAGCGTAGGACCTCATAGCATAGCCGGGGAGCTGTTTTTT
J: TRBJ2-2
length: 16
D: .
size: .
V: TRBV9

CDR3: CASSTTGTSGTYEQYF
DNA: TGTGCCAGTAGTACCACCGGGACTAGCGGGACGTACGAGCAGTACTTC
J: TRBJ2-7
length: 16
D: TRBD2
size: .
V: TRBV19

CDR3: CASSIGGEGKETQYF
DNA: TGTGCCAGTAGTATAGGGGGGGAGGGGAAGGAGACCCAGTACTTC
J: TRBJ2-5
length: 15
D: TRBD2
size: .
V: TRBV19

CDR3: CASRLGQGRNYGYTF
DNA: TGTGCCAGCAGACTTGGACAGGGAAGAAACTATGGCTACACCTTC
J: TRBJ1-2
length: 15
D: TRBD1
size: .
V: TRBV6-5

CDR3: CASKSDGHSFF
DNA: TGTGCCAGTAAGTCTGACGGACATTCCTTCTTT
J: TRBJ1-1
length: 11
D: .
size: .
V: TRBV11-2

CDR3: CASSIVTGLPGANVLTF
DNA: TGTGCCAGTAGTATAGTGACAGGGCTACCTGGGGCCAACGTCCTGACTTTC
J: TRBJ2-6
length: 17
D: TRBD1
size: few
V: TRBV19

CDR3: CASSPTGTANTEAFF
DNA: TGTGCCAGCTCACCAACCGGGACAGCGAACACTGAAGCTTTCTTT
J: TRBJ1-1
length: 15
D: TRBD1
size: .
V: TRBV18

CDR3: CASSVRQENTGELFF
DNA: TGTGCCAGCAGCGTTCGTCAGGAGAACACCGGGGAGCTGTTTTTT
J: TRBJ2-2
length: 15
D: .
size: .
V: TRBV9

CDR3: CASSLEGGGATGELFF
DNA: TGTGCCAGCAGCTTGGAGGGCGGGGGGGCCACCGGGGAGCTGTTTTTT
J: TRBJ2-2
length: 16
D: TRBD2
size: .
V: TRBV5-4

CDR3: CASIRLVTGLNEQFF
DNA: TGTGCCAGCATCAGACTAGTAACGGGCCTCAATGAGCAGTTCTTC
J: TRBJ2-1
length: 15
D: .
size: .
V: TRBV2

CDR3: CASGGTGKNTEAFF
DNA: TGTGCCAGCGGGGGGACAGGGAAGAACACTGAAGCTTTCTTT
J: TRBJ1-1
length: 14
D: TRBD1
size: few
V: TRBV6-1

CDR3: CASSHPSGGFNYGYTF
DNA: TGCGCCAGCAGCCATCCGTCGGGGGGGTTCAACTATGGCTACACCTTC
J: TRBJ1-2
length: 16
D: .
size: .
V: TRBV4-1

CDR3: CASRQKTSGAYEQYF
DNA: TGTGCCAGCAGACAAAAGACTAGCGGGGCCTACGAGCAGTACTTC
J: TRBJ2-7
length: 15
D: TRBD2
size: .
V: TRBV11-2

CDR3: CSVEQYSYSF
DNA: TGCAGCGTTGAACAGTATAGCTACTCCTTC
J: TRBJ1-2
length: 10
D: .
size: .
V: TRBV29-1

CDR3: CASSQEGNSAGMGTQYF
DNA: TGCGCCAGCAGCCAAGAGGGGAACTCGGCGGGGATGGGTACGCAGTATTTT
J: TRBJ2-3
length: 17
D: .
size: .
V: TRBV4-3

CDR3: CASSYHPTDRGYGYTF
DNA: TGTGCCAGCAGTTACCACCCGACCGACAGGGGCTATGGCTACACCTTC
J: TRBJ1-2
length: 16
D: TRBD1
size: .
V: TRBV6-6

CDR3: CASSRRFTGVTGELFF
DNA: TGTGCCAGCAGCCGACGGTTTACAGGGGTGACCGGGGAGCTGTTTTTT
J: TRBJ2-2
length: 16
D: TRBD1
size: .
V: TRBV14

CDR3: CASSQSLRIDRGRSTDTQYF
DNA: TGCGCCAGCAGTCAATCTCTCCGGATTGACAGGGGACGCTCCACAGATACGCAGTATTTT
J: TRBJ2-3
length: 20
D: TRBD1
size: .
V: TRBV23-1

CDR3: CASSWTTSGGGTDTQYF
DNA: TGCGCCAGCAGCTGGACGACTAGCGGGGGAGGTACAGATACGCAGTATTTT
J: TRBJ2-3
length: 17
D: TRBD2
size: .
V: TRBV5-1